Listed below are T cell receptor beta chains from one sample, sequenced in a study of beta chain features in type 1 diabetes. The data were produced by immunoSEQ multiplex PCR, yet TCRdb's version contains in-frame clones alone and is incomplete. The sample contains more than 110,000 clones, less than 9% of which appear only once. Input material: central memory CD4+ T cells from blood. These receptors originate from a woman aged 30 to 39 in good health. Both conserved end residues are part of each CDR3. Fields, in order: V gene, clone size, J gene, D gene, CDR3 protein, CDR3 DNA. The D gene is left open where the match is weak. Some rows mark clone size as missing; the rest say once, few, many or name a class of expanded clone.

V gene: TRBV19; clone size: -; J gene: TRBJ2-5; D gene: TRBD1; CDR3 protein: CASSTGGQGAGETQYF; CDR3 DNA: TGTGCCAGTAGTACCGGGGGACAGGGGGCTGGAGAGACCCAGTACTTC
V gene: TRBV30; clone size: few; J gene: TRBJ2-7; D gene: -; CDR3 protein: CAWSVAGASEQYF; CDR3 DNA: TGTGCCTGGAGTGTAGCAGGGGCCAGTGAGCAGTACTTC
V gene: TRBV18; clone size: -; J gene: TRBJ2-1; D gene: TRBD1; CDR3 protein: CASSPKGTGSYNEQFF; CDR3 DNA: TGTGCCAGCTCACCAAAAGGGACAGGATCATACAATGAGCAGTTCTTC
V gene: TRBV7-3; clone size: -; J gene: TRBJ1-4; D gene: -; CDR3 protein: CASSRGFGEKLFF; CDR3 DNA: TGTGCCAGCAGTAGGGGCTTTGGTGAAAAACTGTTTTTT
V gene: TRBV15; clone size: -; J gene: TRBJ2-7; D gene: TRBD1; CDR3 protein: CATSGPGTGGYEQYF; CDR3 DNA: TGTGCCACCAGCGGCCCCGGGACAGGGGGCTACGAGCAGTACTTC
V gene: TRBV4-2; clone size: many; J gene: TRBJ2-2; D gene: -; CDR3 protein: CASSQVGRGRTGELFF; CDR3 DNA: TGTGCCAGCAGCCAAGTTGGCCGGGGGAGGACCGGGGAGCTGTTTTTT
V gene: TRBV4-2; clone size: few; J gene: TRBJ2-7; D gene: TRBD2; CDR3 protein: CASSQVGSGRAHYEQYF; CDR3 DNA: TGTGCCAGCAGCCAAGTTGGTAGCGGGAGGGCACACTACGAGCAGTACTTC
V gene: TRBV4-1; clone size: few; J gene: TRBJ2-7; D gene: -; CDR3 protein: CASSQEARGDYEQYF; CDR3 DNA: TGCGCCAGCAGCCAAGAAGCCCGCGGAGACTACGAGCAGTACTTC
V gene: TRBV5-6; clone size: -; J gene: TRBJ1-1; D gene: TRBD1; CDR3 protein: CASSFDRERSIEAFF; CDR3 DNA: TGTGCCAGCAGCTTCGACAGGGAAAGAAGTATCGAAGCTTTCTTT
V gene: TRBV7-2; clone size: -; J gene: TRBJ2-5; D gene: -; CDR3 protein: CASSYSRGQETQYF; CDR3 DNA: TGTGCCAGCAGCTATTCTAGAGGCCAAGAGACCCAGTACTTC
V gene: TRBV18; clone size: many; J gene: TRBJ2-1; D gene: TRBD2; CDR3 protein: CASSRTSGSMGEQFF; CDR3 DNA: TGTGCCAGCTCCCGGACTAGCGGGAGCATGGGTGAGCAGTTCTTC
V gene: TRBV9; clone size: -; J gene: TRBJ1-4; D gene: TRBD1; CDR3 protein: CASSARQGPNEKLFF; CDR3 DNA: TGTGCCAGCAGCGCGCGACAGGGCCCTAATGAAAAACTGTTTTTT
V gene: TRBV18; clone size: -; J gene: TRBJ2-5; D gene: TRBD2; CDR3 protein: CASSMTSGQETQYF; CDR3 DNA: TGTGCCAGCTCAATGACTAGCGGCCAAGAGACCCAGTACTTC
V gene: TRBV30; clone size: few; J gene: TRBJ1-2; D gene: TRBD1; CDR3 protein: CAWSPVPGGGYTF; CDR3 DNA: TGTGCCTGGAGTCCGGTACCAGGGGGTGGCTACACCTTC
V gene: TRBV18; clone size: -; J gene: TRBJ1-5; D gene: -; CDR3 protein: CASSPTQGNQPQHF; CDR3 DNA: TGTGCCAGCTCACCGACGCAGGGCAATCAGCCCCAGCATTTT
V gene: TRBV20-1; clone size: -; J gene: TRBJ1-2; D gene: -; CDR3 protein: CSARPQYGYTF; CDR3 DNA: TGCAGTGCTAGACCCCAATATGGCTACACCTTC
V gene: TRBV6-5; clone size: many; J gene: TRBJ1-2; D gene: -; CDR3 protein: CASSSLSTGGNYGYTF; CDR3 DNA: TGTGCCAGCAGTTCCCTCTCGACAGGAGGCAACTATGGCTACACCTTC
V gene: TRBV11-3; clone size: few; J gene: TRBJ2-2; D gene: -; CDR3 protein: CASSKSQVPGELFF; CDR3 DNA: TGTGCCAGCAGCAAAAGTCAGGTTCCCGGGGAGCTGTTTTTT
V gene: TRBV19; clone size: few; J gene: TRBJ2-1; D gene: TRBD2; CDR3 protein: CASSITSTSGMGNEQFF; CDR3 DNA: TGTGCCAGTAGTATCACTTCTACTAGCGGGATGGGGAATGAGCAGTTCTTC
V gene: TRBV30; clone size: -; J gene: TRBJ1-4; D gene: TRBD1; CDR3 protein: CAWSQGATNEKLFF; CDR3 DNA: TGTGCCTGGAGTCAGGGGGCAACTAATGAAAAACTGTTTTTT
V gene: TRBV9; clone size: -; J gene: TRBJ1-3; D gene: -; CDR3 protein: CASSTGQSSGNTIYF; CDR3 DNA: TGTGCCAGCAGCACCGGACAGAGCTCTGGAAACACCATATATTTT
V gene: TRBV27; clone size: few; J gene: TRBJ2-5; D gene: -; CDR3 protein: CASSLEGPETQYF; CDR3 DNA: TGTGCCAGCAGTTTAGAGGGTCCAGAGACCCAGTACTTC
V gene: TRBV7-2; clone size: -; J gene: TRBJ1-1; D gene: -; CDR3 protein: CASSSQQGMAEAFF; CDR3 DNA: TGTGCCAGCAGCTCGCAACAGGGAATGGCTGAAGCTTTCTTT
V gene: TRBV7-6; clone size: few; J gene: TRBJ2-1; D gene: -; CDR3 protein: CASSSGLYNEQFF; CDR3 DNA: TGTGCCAGCAGCTCCGGACTATACAATGAGCAGTTCTTC
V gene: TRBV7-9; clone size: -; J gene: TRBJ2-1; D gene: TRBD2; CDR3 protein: CASSFPAGGFNEQFF; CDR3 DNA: TGTGCCAGCAGCTTTCCAGCGGGAGGGTTTAATGAGCAGTTCTTC
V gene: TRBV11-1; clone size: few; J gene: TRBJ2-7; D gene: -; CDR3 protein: CASSLRLARGGEQYF; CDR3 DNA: TGTGCCAGCAGCTTACGTCTAGCGAGGGGTGGAGAGCAGTACTTC
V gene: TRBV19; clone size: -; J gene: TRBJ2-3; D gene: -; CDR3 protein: CASSIDPSGTGDTQYF; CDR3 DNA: TGTGCCAGTAGTATAGATCCGAGTGGTACAGGAGATACGCAGTATTTT
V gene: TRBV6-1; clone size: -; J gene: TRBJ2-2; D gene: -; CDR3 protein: CASSGTGTGELFF; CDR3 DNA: TGTGCCAGCAGTGGTACGGGCACCGGGGAGCTGTTTTTT
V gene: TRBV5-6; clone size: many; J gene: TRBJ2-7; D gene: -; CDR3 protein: CASSEQREQYF; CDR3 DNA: TGTGCCAGCAGCGAACAGCGGGAGCAGTACTTC
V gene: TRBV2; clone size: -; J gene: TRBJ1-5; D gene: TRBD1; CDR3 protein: CASTGTEIRQPQHF; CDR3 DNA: TGTGCCAGCACCGGGACAGAGATTCGACAGCCCCAGCATTTT